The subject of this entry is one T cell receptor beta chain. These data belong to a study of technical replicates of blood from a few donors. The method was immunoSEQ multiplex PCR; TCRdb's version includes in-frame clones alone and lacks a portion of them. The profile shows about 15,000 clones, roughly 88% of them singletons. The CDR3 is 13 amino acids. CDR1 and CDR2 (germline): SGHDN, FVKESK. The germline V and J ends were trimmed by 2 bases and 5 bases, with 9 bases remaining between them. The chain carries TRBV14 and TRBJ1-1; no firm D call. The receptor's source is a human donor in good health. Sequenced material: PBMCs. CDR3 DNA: TGTGCCAGCAGCCAATGGGGAGGAACTGAAGCTTTCTTT. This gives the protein CASSQWGGTEAFF.